This T cell receptor (beta chain) derives from a study of CD8+ T cells in alopecia areata (dated by TCRdb to between 2017 and 2018). For the wider study: Treated patients were enrolled in an open-label pilot trial of oral tofacitinib at 5 to 10 mg twice daily for moderate-to-severe alopecia areata. Patients stayed on tofacitinib for 6 to 18 months and then had 6 months of follow-up off drug so that delayed response and recurrence could be assessed. For the treated patients, the SALT score, which quantifies what percentage of scalp surface area is affected, served as the measure of disease severity. In both human patients and the C3H/HeJ mouse model, the study applied high-throughput TCRbeta sequencing to look at T cell clonal expansion in alopecia areata. Human TCRbeta sequencing covered scalp tissue and sorted CD4+ and CD8+ peripheral blood T cells from patchy and totalis/universalis alopecia areata patients and healthy controls. Tofacitinib-treated patients had biopsies at baseline and at 4 and 24 weeks of treatment, with a later scalp biopsy in several patients. Scalp clonality was compared across normal scalp (n=4), patchy alopecia areata scalp (n=8), and alopecia totalis/universalis scalp (n=8). RNA came from the PAXgene miRNA kit for fixed scalp, the miRNeasy kit for PBMCs, and the RNeasy kit for mouse skin. TCRbeta CDR3 regions were amplified by immunoSEQ multiplex PCR using 35 Vbeta forward and 13 Jbeta reverse primers. Overall study outcomes, separate from this receptor: Compared with normal scalp, lesional scalp, particularly in alopecia totalis/universalis, had higher clonality and more expanded CD8+ clones, which suggests antigenic drive. Because the treated cohort was small and had only one nonresponder, larger studies are needed to examine links between baseline CD8+ expansion and response. Scalp clonality and the number of expanded CD8+ clones among the top 100 scalp clones were significantly decreased by tofacitinib. Scalp TCR repertoire analysis is complicated because resident alphabeta T cells in normal human skin are also sequenced, whereas mouse skin is dominated by gammadelta T cells. Shared TCR sequences between patients were less evident than in mice, which may be partly attributable to HLA diversity in the patient population. Many expanded lesional clones were found to persist in scalp and blood during tofacitinib treatment, and relapse after treatment cessation may be partly explained by this persistence.

The time point label, as the study defines it: about 25 weeks on oral tofacitinib. Sample treatment or condition, as interpreted from the label and publication: oral pan-JAK inhibitor, 5-10 mg twice daily. From alopecia areata patients, peripheral blood was collected along with lesional scalp punch biopsies. After PBMCs were isolated by density centrifugation and stained for CD3, CD4 and CD8, a FACSAria was used to sort CD4+ and CD8+ T cells. From its cysteine to its phenylalanine, the CDR3 spans 13 amino acids. Kept here is only the CDR3 DNA, which spans 39 bases and is read in frame from base 1. Deletion took 5 bases off V and 4 bases off J, with a span of 11 bases between the germline ends. Based on the germline V gene, the CDR1 and CDR2 sequences are SGHNT and YENEEA. Library creation used the immunoSEQ multiplex PCR assay. RNA was extracted from all samples and reverse transcribed into cDNA, which served as template for TCR sequencing. SuperScript III was used for first-strand cDNA synthesis, primed with a 2:1 mix of oligo-dT and random hexamers. A synthetic immune receptor repertoire was used to measure amplification bias, and any remaining bias was corrected computationally. In the original analysis: Raw reads were preprocessed for error removal, and CDR3 was defined according to IMGT conventions as running from the conserved cysteine to phenylalanine. Clonality was computed by normalizing Shannon entropy by log2 of the number of productive unique TCRs and subtracting the result from 1. Scalp TCRbeta sequences were cross-referenced with sorted blood CD4 and CD8 repertoires so that the CD4 or CD8 identity of scalp clones could be inferred. Entries here come from immuneACCESS through TCRdb and include only in-frame sequences with V and J called. Some clones fail to appear in such tables; in the studies checked, an unresolved V gene covers under half of the shortfall, and the cause of the remainder is unknown. The DNA gave D and trimming, while V, J and clone size come from that table. The sample records around 110,000 clones, less than 90% of which are singletons. The ten largest clones take up 20% to 25% of the sample.

In regard to this clone: Its antigen remains undetermined. No clone much larger than this one lies a single base away; base qualities are absent.

The chain is encoded by TRBV11-3 joined to TRBJ1-2, and the D gene may be TRBD1, 5 bases matching. The specimen comprised CD8+ T cells sorted from blood, sampled at week 24, from a patient treated with tofacitinib. The clonotype originates from a human donor with alopecia areata. The nucleotide sequence is TGTGCCAGCAGCCCTCGACAGTCCTATGGCTACACCTTC. Translated, this is CASSPRQSYGYTF.